The 27 T cell receptor beta chains in this list originate from one sample, sequenced in a study of T cells in Graves' hyperthyroidism and ophthalmopathy. Authors of the study amplified TCR beta CDR3 regions from RNA transcripts. Initially, a first-round RT-PCR of the TCR CDR3 employed the HTBI primer set. In TCRdb, the multiplex PCR reads were re-called with MiXCR into one record per CDR3 protein. The repertoire includes approximately 690,000 distinct CDR3 sequences, about 14% of them detected once, and around an eighth sits in the top ten. The sample consisted of blood. All receptors come from a woman between 50 and 59 years old with Graves' ophthalmopathy.

CDR3 DNA: TGTGCCAGCAGCCAAGATATAGGACAGGGCCCCTACAATGAGCAGTTCTTC. Its translation is CASSQDIGQGPYNEQFF. V usage is TRBV14 and J usage is TRBJ2-1; 8 nucleotides line up with TRBD1. CDR3 length: 17 amino acids. After removal of 0 bases from V and 2 bases from J, the junction contained 6 bases not matched to a gene. Germline V CDR1 and CDR2: SGHDN, FVKESK.

This clonotype was seen at least ten times. This chain uses TRBV20-1 with TRBJ2-7; D is possibly TRBD1 (5 bases). Germline V gene data show CDR1 as DFQATT and CDR2 as SNEGSKA (reference sequence). The V end was cut by 1 base, the J end by 2 bases, with 12 bases between. This CDR3 has 14 amino acids. The CDR3 here is CSARGQRLAYEQYF. The CDR3 DNA reads as TGCAGTGCTAGAGGACAGCGCCTAGCCTACGAGCAGTACTTC.

This clonotype occurred many times. The CDR3 bases are TGTGCCAGCAGTTTATCGGCCTATCAGCCCCAGCATTTT. Its protein is CASSLSAYQPQHF. The chain combines TRBV27 with TRBJ1-5; D call uncertain. The CDR3 sequence is 13 residues long. The V end was cut by 0 bases, the J end by 5 bases, with 5 bases between. Germline V gene sequence: CDR1 MNHEY, CDR2 SMNVEV (reference sequence).

This clonotype was counted ten times or more. V gene TRBV18 combines with J gene TRBJ2-7, with 8 positions matching TRBD1. J was trimmed by 7 bases and V by 8 bases; bases with no gene match: 10. The CDR3 contains 13 residues. Germline lookup yields CDR1 KGHSH and CDR2 LQKENI. CDR3 bases: TGTGCCAGCAGTTTAGGGACAGGTTGGGAGCAGTACTTC. Its protein is CASSLGTGWEQYF.

J is TRBJ2-1 and V is TRBV30, with 7 bases lining up with TRBD2. This CDR3 region has 17 residues. V shed 0 bases and J 0 bases; nucleotides not matched to a gene: 8. Germline V CDR1 and CDR2: GTSNPN, SVGIG (reference sequence). The CDR3: CAWSVLGGRASYNEQFF. The CDR3 DNA reads as TGTGCCTGGAGTGTACTTGGTGGGAGGGCCTCCTACAATGAGCAGTTCTTC.

In regard to this clonotype: A much more abundant neighbour one base away suggests this may be a read error. The chain combines TRBV2 with TRBJ2-2; the match to TRBD2 covers 10 bases. With 3 bases clipped from V and 7 bases from J, the junction kept 8 bases outside the gene matches. The CDR3 is made up of 16 amino acids. The germline V gene has CDR1 SNHLY and CDR2 FYNNEI. The CDR3 nucleotides are TGTGCCAGCAGTGATTGTCTAGCGGGAGCATACGGGGAGCTGTTTTTT. Translation: CASSDCLAGAYGELFF.

This clonotype was seen repeatedly, ten times or more. This chain uses TRBV7-2 with TRBJ1-5; D is unclear. Germline-derived CDR1 and CDR2 are SGHTA and FQGNSA. The CDR3 loop spans 15 amino acids. The V end lost 1 base, the J end lost 1 base, and 8 bases lay between the germline ends. The CDR3 region has the DNA TGTGCCAGCAGCTTAGTTCCACGGAGCAATCAGCCCCAGCATTTT. Translation gives CASSLVPRSNQPQHF. Full variable domain (remainder filled in from reference TRBV7-2 and TRBJ1-5): GAGVSQSPSNKVTEKGKDVELRCDPISGHTALYWYRQSLGQGLEFLIYFQGNSAPDKSGLPSDRFSAERTGGSVSTLTIQRTQQEDSAVYLCASSLVPRSNQPQHFGDGTRLSIL.

This clonotype was found many times. The J gene is TRBJ2-7, the V gene TRBV7-2; 9 bases are a match to TRBD2. Germline CDR1 is SGHTA and CDR2 is FQGNSA. The CDR3 runs to 16 residues. Germline trimming cut 2 bases from V and 4 bases from J; bases unmatched to any gene: 9. The CDR3 sequence: CASSLSSSGSSYEQYF. CDR3 DNA: TGTGCCAGCAGCTTAAGCAGTAGCGGGAGTTCATACGAGCAGTACTTC.

This clonotype was counted ten times or more. V gene TRBV7-9 combines with J gene TRBJ2-7; D is ambiguous. The length of the CDR3 is 15 residues. Germline V CDR1 and CDR2: SEHNR, FQNEAQ (reference sequence). Deletions cut 5 bases from V and 0 bases from J, with 14 bases between. As DNA, the CDR3 is TGTGCCAGCAGCCCTTACTCTGGGGACTCCTACGAGCAGTACTTC. Translating gives CASSPYSGDSYEQYF.

This clonotype was seen a few times. The CDR3 DNA reads as TGTGCCAGCAGGGTCAGGATTTCGACCGGGGAGCTGTTTTTT. It encodes CASRVRISTGELFF. This rearrangement joins TRBV6-1 to TRBJ2-2; no firm D call. Germline values: CDR1 MNHNS, CDR2 SASEGT. V lost 6 bases and J 5 bases, leaving 13 bases between the germline ends. The CDR3 extends over 14 amino acids.

This clonotype was observed at least ten times. V gene TRBV13 combines with J gene TRBJ2-3; 11 bases are shared with TRBD2. The CDR3 is made up of 21 amino acids. V lost 5 bases and J lost 4; bases outside the gene matches: 23. CDR1 and CDR2 (germline): PRHDT, FYEKMQ (reference sequence). As DNA, the CDR3 is TGTGCCAGCAGCGGGCCCGGGACTAGCGGACCGAGCCCCGGCGGACCAGATACGCAGTATTTT. Its translation: CASSGPGTSGPSPGGPDTQYF.

J is TRBJ2-1 and V is TRBV7-9, with D hard to call. V was pared by 3 bases and J by 8 bases, with 14 bases between. The CDR3 length is 14 residues. CDR1 is SEHNR and CDR2 is FQNEAQ in the germline V gene (reference sequence). CDR3 coding DNA: TGTGCCAGCAGCTTCACCATATCCTCAGATGAGCAGTTCTTC. This gives the protein CASSFTISSDEQFF.

This clonotype was recorded a few times. The rearrangement uses TRBV7-9 and TRBJ2-5; D unclear. Germline V gene data show CDR1 as SEHNR and CDR2 as FQNEAQ (reference sequence). The ends were cut back, 7 bases at V and 1 base at J, with 16 bases in the middle. The CDR3 spans 15 residues. The DNA for the CDR3 is TGTGCCAGCATCCTTTACCAGAACCTCCAAGAGACCCAGTACTTC. It specifies CASILYQNLQETQYF.

This clonotype came up many times. The gene calls are TRBV18 and TRBJ1-1; TRBD1 is a possible D gene (5 bases). The germline CDR1 and CDR2 sequences are KGHSH and LQKENI. V dropped 6 bases and J dropped 4 bases, with 21 bases sitting between them. The CDR3 contains 16 residues. The CDR3 nucleotides are TGTGCCAGCTCCCCCGATGTAGCAGGGTATAGCACTGAAGCTTTCTTT. It encodes CASSPDVAGYSTEAFF.

This clonotype was detected many times. The chain combines TRBV12-3 or TRBV12-4 with TRBJ2-1; 7 nucleotides match TRBD1. The V segment lost 7 bases and the J segment 13 bases; nucleotides outside the gene matches: 10. This CDR3 comprises 12 residues. In DNA form, the CDR3 reads TGTGCCAGCACTCTTGGTCGGACAGGCCAGTTCTTC. This gives the protein CASTLGRTGQFF.

Ten or more counts support this clonotype. The genes are TRBV20-1 and TRBJ2-1; D ambiguous. The CDR3 has 13 residues. CDR1 and CDR2 (germline): DFQATT, SNEGSKA (reference sequence). With 0 bases removed from V and 8 bases from J, the gap between germline ends came to 11 bases. The CDR3 coding sequence is TGCAGTGCTAGAGATCGGCTAAGTTATGAGCAGTTCTTC. It translates to CSARDRLSYEQFF.

This clonotype was observed at least ten times. The DNA is omitted, as the CDR3 cannot be located on it reliably, and the CDR3 follows TCRdb's listing. The chain links TRBV28 to TRBJ2-1; TRBD2, as called in the table, went unchecked against the DNA. The CDR3 has 17 amino acids, counting both end residues. CDR1 is MDHEN and CDR2 is SYDVKM in the germline V gene. The CDR3 loop reads CASRPAGSLGMGSEQFF.

This chain links TRBV6-5 with TRBJ2-7; D may correspond to TRBD1 or TRBD2 (5 bases each). Germline-derived CDR1 and CDR2 are MNHEY and SVGAGI. Trimming left V 0 bases short and J 2 bases short, with 20 bases between. The CDR3 contains 18 residues. CDR3 amino acids: CASSYSRGVGQGPYEQYF. The CDR3 DNA reads TGTGCCAGCAGTTACTCGAGAGGGGTTGGGCAGGGACCCTACGAGCAGTACTTC.

This chain links TRBV15 with TRBJ2-7; the D gene is possibly TRBD1 (5 bases). The V end lost 3 bases, the J end lost 2 bases, and 8 bases lay between the germline ends. CDR3 length: 13 amino acids. CDR1 is LNHNV, CDR2 YYDKDF, per germline (reference sequence). DNA of the CDR3: TGTGCCACCAGCAGGGACATTACCTACGAGCAGTACTTC. Translating it yields CATSRDITYEQYF.

This clonotype was counted ten times or more. This sequence joins TRBV20-1 and TRBJ2-7; TRBD2 agrees at 11 bases. After removal of 4 bases from V and 2 bases from J, the junction contained 4 bases not matched to a gene. The CDR3 covers 14 residues. Germline CDR1 and CDR2: DFQATT and SNEGSKA (reference sequence). The CDR3 protein is CSAKMGLAAYEQYF. DNA for the CDR3: TGCAGTGCTAAAATGGGACTAGCGGCCTACGAGCAGTACTTC.

This clonotype was observed many times. The rearrangement uses TRBV18 and TRBJ2-5, with TRBD2 matching 8 bases. The V and J ends lost 3 bases and 4 bases, in that order; junction bases with no gene match: 4. The CDR3 spans 14 residues. Germline loops: CDR1 KGHSH, CDR2 LQKENI. The CDR3 spells CASSPGGARETQYF. The CDR3 coding sequence is TGTGCCAGCTCACCCGGGGGGGCGCGAGAGACCCAGTACTTC.

The chain uses TRBV19 and TRBJ2-7; the D is unclear. This CDR3 region has 14 residues. V lost 4 bases, J lost 2 bases, and 12 bases lay in between. Germline values: CDR1 LNHDA, CDR2 SQIVND (reference sequence). This CDR3 reads CASSRSGRPYEQYF. DNA of the CDR3: TGTGCCAGTAGTAGATCCGGCCGACCCTACGAGCAGTACTTC.

This clonotype was recorded at least ten times. The V gene is TRBV5-1, the J gene TRBJ1-2; 9 nucleotides align to TRBD1. The CDR3 consists of 16 residues. The V gene's germline CDR1 is SGHRS and CDR2 YFSETQ. V dropped 4 bases and J dropped 8; count of bases not matched to a gene: 15. The CDR3 reads CASSDHQGDRGSGYTF. CDR3 bases: TGCGCCAGCAGCGACCATCAAGGAGACAGGGGGAGCGGCTACACCTTC.

The V call is TRBV27, the J call TRBJ2-3; unclear D gene. Germline-derived CDR1 and CDR2 are MNHEY and SMNVEV (reference sequence). V gave up 8 bases and J gave up 5 bases, with 8 bases separating them. The CDR3 covers 11 residues. The CDR3 DNA reads TGTGCCAGCGCTATTGGAGATACGCAGTATTTT. It encodes CASAIGDTQYF.

A note on this clonotype: Since a much larger clone is just one base distant, this may be a read error. The chain recombines TRBV6-1 with TRBJ2-1; TRBD1 is a possible D gene (5 bases). The CDR3 runs to 17 residues. Trimming took off 6 bases at V and 6 bases at J, with 24 bases between the two ends. Germline assignment: CDR1 MNHNS and CDR2 SASEGT. Here the CDR3 reads CASRGYYTGIRCNEQFF. CDR3 nucleotide sequence: TGTGCCAGCAGGGGCTACTATACAGGAATTCGCTGCAATGAGCAGTTCTTC.

This clonotype was detected only a few times. The chain combines TRBV28 with TRBJ1-5, with 7 bases that match TRBD1. J was trimmed by 2 bases and V by 5 bases; bases with no gene match: 6. The CDR3 is 15 amino acids. Per germline, CDR1 MDHEN and CDR2 SYDVKM. The CDR3 DNA follows: TGTGCCAGCAGTCCCGCCCAGGGGGGCAATCAGCCCCAGCATTTT. This translates into CASSPAQGGNQPQHF.

The table lists this clonotype with many counts. V is TRBV12-3 or TRBV12-4 and J is TRBJ2-5; 12 nucleotides line up with TRBD2. V was pared by 1 base and J by 0 bases, with 9 bases of the junction left unmatched. The CDR3 loop spans 19 amino acids. In DNA, the CDR3 is TGTGCCAGCAGTTTAGTGTCGGCTAGCGGGAGGGAATACCAAGAGACCCAGTACTTC. Residues: CASSLVSASGREYQETQYF.